This T cell receptor (beta chain) was sequenced during a study of T-cell memory formation after mild COVID-19. The CDR3 is made up of 16 amino acids. The V and J ends lost 0 bases and 8 bases respectively, with 18 bases between them. Germline V gives CDR1 SGDLS, CDR2 YYNGEE. Via MiXCR, TCRdb re-called the 5' RACE reads, giving one row per CDR3 protein. This sample carries hundreds of thousands of distinct CDR3 sequences, 16% of them seen once, and the ten largest clones take around 21%. Study findings and constraints: Mainly CM and EM harbored the contracting CD4+ clones; mainly EMRA harbored the CD8+ ones. Pre-infection memory harbored some responding clones, suggesting cross-reactive memory joined.

This clonotype was observed a handful of times. Its antigen is currently unknown. This TCR was recovered from a man aged 18 to 30 who had mild COVID-19 (a few samples of this study predate the infection). Cell type and time point are not known. Sequencing used PBMCs or a T cell subset sorted from them (not recorded which). This sequence joins TRBV9 and TRBJ2-4; possibly TRBD2 for D (7 bases). The CDR3 region has the DNA TGTGCCAGCAGCGTAGAGGCAGGGAGGGGGTCGGACATTCAGTACTTC. Translated: CASSVEAGRGSDIQYF.